These 21 T cell receptor beta chains came from one sample sequenced in a study of T cells in Graves' hyperthyroidism and ophthalmopathy. Researchers amplified the TCR beta CDR3 regions from RNA transcripts. Initially, a first-round RT-PCR of the TCR CDR3 employed the HTBI primer set. TCRdb called the multiplex PCR reads again in MiXCR, with one record for every CDR3 protein. The sample records 300,000 to 450,000 distinct CDR3 sequences, about 13% being singletons. The specimen was blood. All receptors come from a woman aged 18-29 years with Graves' hyperthyroidism.

This clonotype has at least ten counts. The rearrangement links TRBV20-1 to TRBJ2-7; tentative D call: TRBD2 (6 bases). Trimming shortened V by 3 bases and J by 2 bases, and 20 bases separated the two germline ends. Germline V gene lookup returns CDR1 DFQATT and CDR2 SNEGSKA (reference sequence). The CDR3 covers 16 residues. The CDR3 coding sequence is TGCAGTGCTAGTCCCCGTGTTGCGGGGAACCCCTACGAGCAGTACTTC. It is translated as CSASPRVAGNPYEQYF.

This clonotype came up many times. V is TRBV2 and J is TRBJ1-6; D remains unclear. The V end lost 2 bases, the J end lost 12 bases, and 14 bases lay between the germline ends. Germline CDR1 SNHLY, CDR2 FYNNEI. CDR3 length: 14 residues. CDR3 protein: CASSEWGNLRPLHF. For the CDR3, the DNA is TGTGCCAGCAGTGAATGGGGAAATCTCCGACCCCTCCACTTT.

This clonotype was seen at least ten times. V usage is TRBV12-3 or TRBV12-4 and J usage is TRBJ1-1, with 7 bases that match TRBD1. The length of the CDR3 is 14 residues. The trim removed 5 bases at V and 5 bases at J, leaving 8 bases unmatched. CDR3 in amino acids: CASSPHRGGTEAFF. The CDR3 coding sequence is TGTGCCAGCAGTCCGCACAGGGGTGGAACTGAAGCTTTCTTT.

In its sample, this clonotype was seen many times. This sequence joins TRBV27 and TRBJ1-2; 9 bases map to TRBD1. There are 19 residues in the CDR3. Unmatched junction bases numbered 20, after V lost 5 bases and J lost 4 bases. CDR1 is MNHEY, CDR2 SMNVEV, per germline (reference sequence). CDR3 protein: CASSPSPRTGEGGRYGYTF. The CDR3 DNA sequence: TGTGCCAGCAGTCCCTCCCCCCGGACAGGGGAGGGGGGTCGCTATGGCTACACCTTC.

Ten or more counts support this clonotype. The rearrangement uses TRBV11-2 and TRBJ2-3; 11 bases map to TRBD1. CDR1 is SGHAT and CDR2 is FQNNGV in the germline V gene. The CDR3 sequence is 14 residues long. V gave up 9 bases and J gave up 3 bases; unmatched junction bases: 5. CDR3 residues: CASRTGGWTDTQYF. CDR3 coding DNA: TGTGCCAGTAGGACAGGGGGCTGGACAGATACGCAGTATTTT.

This clonotype was observed at least ten times. The chain employs TRBV2 and TRBJ2-1; D possibly corresponds to TRBD2 (6 bases). Trimming took off 3 bases at V and 5 bases at J, with 11 bases between the two ends. CDR1 and CDR2 from the germline V gene are SNHLY and FYNNEI. The CDR3 has 14 residues. As DNA, the CDR3 is TGTGCCAGCAGTGAGCGGGGTACCAACAATGAGCAGTTCTTC. Its protein is CASSERGTNNEQFF.

This clonotype was recorded many times. V gene TRBV7-2 combines with J gene TRBJ2-5; a possible D gene is TRBD1 (6 bases). The V gene lost 1 base and the J gene lost 5 bases, with 14 bases spanning the gap. Germline assignment: CDR1 SGHTA and CDR2 FQGNSA. The CDR3 consists of 15 residues. The CDR3 DNA reads TGTGCCAGCAGCTTAGTATCAGGGGCAGGGGAGACCCAGTACTTC. Protein sequence: CASSLVSGAGETQYF.

At least ten counts were recorded for this clonotype. The gene calls are TRBV28 and TRBJ2-3; no clear D gene. This CDR3 comprises 12 residues. The germline V gene encodes CDR1 MDHEN and CDR2 SYDVKM. V was clipped by 10 bases and J by 3 bases, with 11 bases between them. CDR3: CATHPLTDTQYF. The CDR3 nucleotides are TGTGCCACCCACCCACTAACAGATACGCAGTATTTT.

This clonotype was observed many times. V usage is TRBV12-3 or TRBV12-4 and J usage is TRBJ2-1; no definite D call. This CDR3 region has 13 residues. The V and J ends lost 6 bases and 3 bases respectively, with 9 bases between them. The CDR3 DNA reads TGTGCCAGCAGAGACGTGGGCTACAATGAGCAGTTCTTC. Protein sequence: CASRDVGYNEQFF.

This clonotype was seen at least ten times. The chain has TRBV2 and TRBJ1-1; no clear D gene. CDR3 length equals 13 residues. From germline, CDR1 is SNHLY and CDR2 FYNNEI. V lost 2 bases and J lost 1, with 5 bases in between. The CDR3 coding sequence is TGTGCCAGCAGTGAACGGGGGAACACTGAAGCTTTCTTT. This sequence encodes CASSERGNTEAFF. Full variable domain (rest looked up from reference TRBV2 and TRBJ1-1): EPEVTQTPSHQVTQMGQEVILRCVPISNHLYFYWYRQILGQKVEFLVSFYNNEISEKSEIFDDQFSVERPDGSNFTLKIRSTKLEDSAMYFCASSERGNTEAFFGQGTRLTVV.

This clonotype was counted only a few times. The J gene is TRBJ2-7, the V gene TRBV6-1; no clear D. Germline CDR1 MNHNS, CDR2 SASEGT. V lost 7 bases to trimming and J lost 1 base, with 17 bases between them. The CDR3 contains 15 residues. This CDR3 reads CASKASFTASYEQYF. The CDR3 DNA sequence: TGTGCCAGCAAGGCTTCATTCACAGCGTCCTACGAGCAGTACTTC.

This rearrangement joins TRBV20-1 to TRBJ1-6, with D maybe TRBD1 (5 bases). CDR1 is DFQATT and CDR2 is SNEGSKA in the germline V gene (reference sequence). This CDR3 is 17 amino acids long. Trimming shortened V by 3 bases and J by 10 bases, and 25 bases separated the two germline ends. CDR3 loop: CSARGRDPRGRQSPLHF. The CDR3, as DNA: TGCAGTGCTAGGGGGAGGGACCCACGCGGGAGGCAATCACCCCTCCACTTT.

This clonotype was seen at least ten times. The CDR3 nucleotides read TGTGCCAGCAGACCTACAGGGGTATTCAACACTGAAGCTTTCTTT. Encoded protein: CASRPTGVFNTEAFF. This sequence joins TRBV7-9 and TRBJ1-1; the match to TRBD1 covers 7 bases. V trimming: 6 bases; J trimming: 2 bases; junction bases outside the gene matches: 9. The CDR3 sequence is 15 residues long. Germline V lookup: CDR1 SEHNR, CDR2 FQNEAQ (reference sequence).

V usage is TRBV2 and J usage is TRBJ1-5; D remains ambiguous. Deletions cut 7 bases from V and 1 base from J, with 8 bases between. Germline CDR1 SNHLY, CDR2 FYNNEI. The CDR3 is made up of 13 amino acids. As DNA, the CDR3 is TGTGCCAGCAAAGTCACAAGCAATCAGCCCCAGCATTTT. This gives the protein CASKVTSNQPQHF.

This clonotype was counted ten times or more. The chain combines TRBV12-3 or TRBV12-4 with TRBJ2-1; 12 nucleotides agree with TRBD2. The CDR3 covers 19 residues. With 4 bases clipped from V and 5 bases from J, the junction kept 15 bases outside the gene matches. The CDR3 spells CASSSTPYERTSGNNEQFF. The CDR3 nucleotides are TGTGCCAGCAGTTCCACACCATACGAGAGGACTAGCGGGAACAATGAGCAGTTCTTC.

This clonotype has just a few counts. This chain joins TRBV9 and TRBJ2-2; 8 bases are shared with TRBD1. The CDR3 sequence is 16 residues long. V trimming: 3 bases; J trimming: 8 bases; junction bases outside the gene matches: 12. CDR1 and CDR2 from the germline V gene are SGDLS and YYNGEE. Here the CDR3 reads CASSGAPGQGVGELFF. The CDR3 DNA is TGTGCCAGCAGCGGAGCCCCAGGACAGGGCGTGGGGGAGCTGTTTTTT.

This clonotype has ten or more counts. J is TRBJ2-3 and V is TRBV20-1; a possible D gene is TRBD2 (6 bases). V was pared by 8 bases and J by 0 bases, with 15 bases between. Germline V gene data show CDR1 as DFQATT and CDR2 as SNEGSKA (reference sequence). This CDR3 is built from 14 residues. CDR3 coding DNA: TGCAGTACTTATAGCGGTCCTAGCACAGATACGCAGTATTTT. Translating gives CSTYSGPSTDTQYF.

A remark on this clonotype: A clone one base away is much larger, so this may be a read error. The chain carries TRBV6-1 and TRBJ2-7; D unresolved. This CDR3 contains 13 residues. CDR1 is MNHNS and CDR2 is SASEGT in the germline V gene. DNA of the CDR3: TGTGCCAGCAGCCGAATTCCCTCCTTCGAGCAGTACTTC. This gives the protein CASSRIPSFEQYF.

This clonotype came up many times. The DNA for the CDR3 is TGTGCCAGCAGCACACCACAGCGCACAGATACGCAGTATTTT. Protein: CASSTPQRTDTQYF. This chain connects TRBV28 to TRBJ2-3; D is unresolved. Germline CDR1 is MDHEN and CDR2 is SYDVKM. V gave up 6 bases and J gave up 1 base, with 11 bases separating them. The CDR3 contains 14 residues.

Ten or more counts support this clonotype. The chain couples TRBV30 to TRBJ1-2; D gene uncertain. The CDR3 runs to 15 residues. Trimming pared 3 bases from V and 4 bases from J, leaving 18 bases between. Germline CDR1 reads GTSNPN; CDR2 reads SVGIG (reference sequence). The CDR3 coding sequence is TGTGCCTGGAGGGTCAAGCGGGCAGATGCCTATGGCTACACCTTC. Translation gives CAWRVKRADAYGYTF. The full variable domain, its missing parts supplied by reference TRBV30 and TRBJ1-2, is SQTIHQWPATLVQPVGSPLSLECTVEGTSNPNLYWYRQAAGRGLQLLFYSVGIGQISSEVPQNLSASRPQDRQFILSSKKLLLSDSGFYLCAWRVKRADAYGYTFGSGTRLTVV.

The table lists this clonotype with many counts. The rearrangement joins TRBV3-1 to TRBJ2-3, with 8 bases that match TRBD2. V was clipped by 1 base and J by 5 bases; unmatched bases: 11. The CDR3 length is 17 residues. CDR1 and CDR2 (germline): LGHDT, YNNKEL (reference sequence). CDR3 sequence reads: CASSQAFGLAGGDTQYF. The CDR3 DNA reads as TGTGCCAGCAGCCAAGCTTTCGGGCTAGCGGGTGGAGATACGCAGTATTTT.